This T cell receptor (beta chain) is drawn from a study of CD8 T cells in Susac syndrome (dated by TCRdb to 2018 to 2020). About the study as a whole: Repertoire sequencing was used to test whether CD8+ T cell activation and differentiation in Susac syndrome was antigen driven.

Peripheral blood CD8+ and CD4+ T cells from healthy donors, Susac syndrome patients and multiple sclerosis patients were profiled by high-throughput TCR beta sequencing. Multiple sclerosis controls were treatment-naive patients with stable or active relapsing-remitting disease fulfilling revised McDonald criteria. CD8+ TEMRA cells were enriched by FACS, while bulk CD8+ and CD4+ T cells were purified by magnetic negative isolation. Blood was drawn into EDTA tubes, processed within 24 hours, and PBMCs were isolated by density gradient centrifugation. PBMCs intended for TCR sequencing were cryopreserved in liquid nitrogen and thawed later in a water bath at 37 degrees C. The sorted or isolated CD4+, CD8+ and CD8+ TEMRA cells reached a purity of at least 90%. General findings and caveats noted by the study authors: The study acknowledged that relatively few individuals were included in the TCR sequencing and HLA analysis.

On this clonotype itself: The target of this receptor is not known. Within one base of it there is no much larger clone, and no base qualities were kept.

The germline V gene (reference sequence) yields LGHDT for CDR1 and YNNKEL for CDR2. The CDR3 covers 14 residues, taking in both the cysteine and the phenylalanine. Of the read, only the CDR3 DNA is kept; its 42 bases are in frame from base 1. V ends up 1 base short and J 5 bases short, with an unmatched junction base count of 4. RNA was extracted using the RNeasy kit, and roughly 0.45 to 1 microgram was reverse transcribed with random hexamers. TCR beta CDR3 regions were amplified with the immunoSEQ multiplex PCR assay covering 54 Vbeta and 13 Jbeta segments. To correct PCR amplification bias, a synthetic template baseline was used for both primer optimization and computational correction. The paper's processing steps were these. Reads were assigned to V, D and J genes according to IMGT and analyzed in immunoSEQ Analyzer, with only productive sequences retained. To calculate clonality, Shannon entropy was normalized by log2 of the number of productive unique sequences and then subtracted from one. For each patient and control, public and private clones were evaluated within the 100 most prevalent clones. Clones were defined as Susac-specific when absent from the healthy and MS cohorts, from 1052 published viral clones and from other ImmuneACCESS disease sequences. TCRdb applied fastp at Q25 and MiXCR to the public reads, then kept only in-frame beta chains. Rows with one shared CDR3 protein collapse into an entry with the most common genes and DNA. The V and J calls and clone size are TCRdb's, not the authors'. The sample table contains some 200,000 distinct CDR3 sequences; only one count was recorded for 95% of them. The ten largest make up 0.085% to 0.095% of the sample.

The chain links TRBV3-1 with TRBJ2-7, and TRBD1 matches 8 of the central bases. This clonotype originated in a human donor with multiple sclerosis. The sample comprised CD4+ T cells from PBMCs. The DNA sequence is TGTGCCAGCAGCCAAGCTTCAGGGGGCCACGAGCAGTACTTC. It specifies CASSQASGGHEQYF.